The 30 T cell receptor beta chains below come from one sample, sequenced in a study of cytomegalovirus exposure and HLA in healthy donors. PCR was performed using 60 Vbeta and 13 Jbeta primers. Some clones are missing from TCRdb's copy, which holds only in-frame ones; the method was immunoSEQ multiplex PCR. The sample lists 85,000 to 100,000 clones; about four fifths were seen once. The sequenced sample was PBMCs. The origin of the receptors is a woman in her thirties or forties in good health and CMV-seropositive.

The chain recombines TRBV27 with TRBJ1-2; 8 nucleotides agree with TRBD1. CDR3 length: 16 amino acids. Germline CDR1 reads MNHEY; CDR2 reads SMNVEV (reference sequence). Germline trimming cut 6 bases from V and 8 bases from J; bases unmatched to any gene: 17. The CDR3 loop reads CASRKVGQGNFGGYTF. In DNA, the CDR3 is TGTGCCAGCAGAAAAGTCGGACAGGGCAATTTTGGAGGCTACACCTTC.

The chain combines TRBV2 with TRBJ2-5, with 7 bases aligning to TRBD2. J gave up 11 bases and V 0 bases, and 12 bases lay outside the gene matches. The length of the CDR3 is 15 residues. Germline values: CDR1 SNHLY, CDR2 FYNNEI. CDR3 loop: CASSEALLASGEQYF. CDR3 coding DNA: TGTGCCAGCAGTGAAGCCCTACTAGCGTCTGGGGAGCAGTACTTC.

The gene calls are TRBV4-1 and TRBJ1-4; tentatively, D is TRBD1 (6 bases). With 1 base removed from V and 5 bases from J, the gap between germline ends came to 14 bases. The germline gives CDR1 MGHRA, CDR2 YSYEKL. This CDR3 has 16 amino acids. CDR3 nucleotides: TGCGCCAGCAGCCAAGTCACACAGGGCAAGAATGAAAAACTGTTTTTT. Its translation: CASSQVTQGKNEKLFF.

This clone was detected a few times. The chain couples TRBV5-1 to TRBJ2-1, with 8 bases matching TRBD2. Germline CDR1 SGHRS, CDR2 YFSETQ. V was clipped by 1 base and J by 7 bases; unmatched bases: 10. This CDR3 has 16 residues. The CDR3 nucleotides are TGCGCCAGCAGCTTGACCCTTAGCGGGAAGTGGAATGAGCAGTTCTTC. It encodes CASSLTLSGKWNEQFF.

Concerning this clone itself: At the DNA level, this CDR3 is encoded by other sequences in the same sample as well. The chain has TRBV19 and TRBJ2-7; D may be TRBD2 (5 bases). The germline V and J ends were trimmed by 6 bases and 1 base, with 13 bases remaining between them. Germline V CDR1 and CDR2: LNHDA, SQIVND (reference sequence). The CDR3 is made up of 14 amino acids. Written as DNA, the CDR3 is TGTGCCAGTAGCATCGGGATTCTGTCCTACGAGCAGTACTTC. Encoded protein: CASSIGILSYEQYF.

V and J are TRBV4-2 and TRBJ2-3; TRBD2 agrees at 8 bases. V trimming: 0 bases; J trimming: 2 bases; junction bases outside the gene matches: 10. From germline, CDR1 is LGHNA and CDR2 YNFKEQ. CDR3 length equals 18 residues. CDR3 protein: CASSQEPPGLGNTDTQYF. CDR3 nucleotide sequence: TGTGCCAGCAGCCAAGAGCCCCCGGGACTAGGGAACACAGATACGCAGTATTTT.

The chain employs TRBV28 and TRBJ2-7, with 7 bases matching TRBD1. Germline V gives CDR1 MDHEN, CDR2 SYDVKM. After removal of 5 bases from V and 1 base from J, the junction contained 8 bases not matched to a gene. The CDR3 spans 15 residues. The CDR3 sequence: CASSPPGQRSYEQYF. The CDR3 DNA is TGTGCCAGCAGTCCCCCGGGACAGAGATCCTACGAGCAGTACTTC.

This rearrangement joins TRBV9 to TRBJ2-5; 11 positions match TRBD2. Trimming at V came to 3 bases and at J to 7 bases, leaving 11 bases not matched to a gene. Germline assignment: CDR1 SGDLS and CDR2 YYNGEE. The CDR3 has 16 amino acids. The CDR3 bases are TGTGCCAGCAGCGCCACTAGCGGGAGCCCGGAATTGACCCAGTACTTC. Translating gives CASSATSGSPELTQYF.

The chain couples TRBV7-8 to TRBJ2-7; TRBD2 matches at 12 bases. In germline, CDR1 is SGHVS, CDR2 FQNEAQ. The junction had 16 bases not matched to a gene; V was cut back by 5 bases and J by 2 bases. There are 19 residues in the CDR3. The DNA of the CDR3 is TGTGCCAGCAGCCTAAAAGGGCTAGCGGGAGGGCAGTGGGCCTACGAGCAGTACTTC. As protein: CASSLKGLAGGQWAYEQYF.

The chain couples TRBV6-5 to TRBJ1-1; TRBD1 is a possible D gene (6 bases). The CDR3 contains 15 residues. CDR1 and CDR2 (germline): MNHEY, SVGAGI. V lost 5 bases and J 2 bases, leaving 15 bases between the germline ends. The DNA for the CDR3 is TGTGCCAGCAGTCAACAGGGCTGGGGAAACACTGAAGCTTTCTTT. Encoded protein: CASSQQGWGNTEAFF.

Only a few counts were recorded for this clone. CDR3 region: CASSLRVAGGETQYF. DNA of the CDR3: TGTGCCAGCAGCTTGCGGGTAGCGGGAGGGGAGACCCAGTACTTC. V usage is TRBV5-4 and J usage is TRBJ2-5, with 11 bases aligning to TRBD2. The CDR3 has 15 amino acids. Germline V gene sequence: CDR1 SGHNT, CDR2 YYREEE (reference sequence). Germline trimming cut 1 base from V and 5 bases from J; bases unmatched to any gene: 4.

The CDR3 sequence is CASRITGDTEAFF. CDR3 nucleotides: TGCGCCAGCAGAATCACAGGGGACACTGAAGCTTTCTTT. The chain has TRBV5-1 and TRBJ1-1, with TRBD1 identical over 7 bases. The V segment lost 5 bases and the J segment 3 bases; nucleotides outside the gene matches: 4. This CDR3 spans 13 amino acids. Germline V CDR1 and CDR2: SGHRS, YFSETQ. The variable domain in full, completed from reference TRBV5-1 and TRBJ1-1, reads KAGVTQTPRYLIKTRGQQVTLSCSPISGHRSVSWYQQTPGQGLQFLFEYFSETQRNKGNFPGRFSGRQFSNSRSEMNVSTLELGDSALYLCASRITGDTEAFFGQGTRLTVV.

The genes are TRBV9 and TRBJ2-7; TRBD2 matches 8 bases. The CDR3 runs 16 residues. Germline values: CDR1 SGDLS, CDR2 YYNGEE. V shed 5 bases, J shed 0 bases, and the junction held 10 bases outside the gene matches. The CDR3 bases are TGTGCCAGCAGTACGGCGGTACTAGCGGACTCCTACGAGCAGTACTTC. Its protein is CASSTAVLADSYEQYF.

The sample holds a few counts of this clone. The CDR3 sequence is CASSPGTSGSLDTQYF. The CDR3 nucleotides read TGTGCCAGCAGCCCCGGGACTAGCGGGAGTCTCGATACGCAGTATTTT. V gene TRBV11-2 combines with J gene TRBJ2-3; 14 nucleotides align to TRBD2. The CDR3 has 16 residues. Germline CDR1 and CDR2: SGHAT and FQNNGV. Losses at the gene ends were 5 bases for V and 6 bases for J; bases not matched to a gene: 7.

The chain uses TRBV7-8 and TRBJ1-2; D is uncertain. V shed 5 bases and J shed 8 bases, with 18 bases lying between them. Germline V gene lookup returns CDR1 SGHVS and CDR2 FQNEAQ. The CDR3 runs to 14 residues. The CDR3 DNA sequence: TGTGCCAGCAGCCCTCGAGGGTCTTCGAGGGGCTACACCTTC. This translates into CASSPRGSSRGYTF.

V gene TRBV5-6 combines with J gene TRBJ1-1, with a possible D match to TRBD1 (6 bases). The germline V and J ends were trimmed by 4 bases and 0 bases, with 16 bases remaining between them. CDR1 and CDR2 from the germline V gene are SGHDT and YYEEEE. The length of the CDR3 is 16 residues. The CDR3 region has the DNA TGTGCCAGCAGCCTACTCGCACAGGGAATGAACACTGAAGCTTTCTTT. This translates into CASSLLAQGMNTEAFF. Filled out from reference TRBV5-6 and TRBJ1-1, the complete variable domain reads DAGVTQSPTHLIKTRGQQVTLRCSPKSGHDTVSWYQQALGQGPQFIFQYYEEEERQRGNFPDRFSGHQFPNYSSELNVNALLLGDSALYLCASSLLAQGMNTEAFFGQGTRLTVV.

The chain has TRBV18 and TRBJ2-7; D remains ambiguous. Trimming left V 6 bases short and J 5 bases short, with 14 bases between. CDR3 length equals 13 residues. The germline CDR1 and CDR2 sequences are KGHSH and LQKENI. This CDR3 reads CASSPTPLNEQYF. Written as DNA, the CDR3 is TGTGCCAGCTCCCCTACCCCACTAAACGAGCAGTACTTC.

The chain recombines TRBV9 with TRBJ2-1, with TRBD2 as a possible D gene (6 bases). Germline V gene sequence: CDR1 SGDLS, CDR2 YYNGEE. With 3 bases removed from V and 2 bases from J, the gap between germline ends came to 21 bases. This CDR3 comprises 18 residues. The CDR3 region has the DNA TGTGCCAGCAGCGGGCTCTCCCGCGGGACGCAGACCTACAATGAGCAGTTCTTC. Translating gives CASSGLSRGTQTYNEQFF.

V usage is TRBV9 and J usage is TRBJ2-7; 7 bases agree with TRBD2. Germline lookup yields CDR1 SGDLS and CDR2 YYNGEE. Trimming at V came to 0 bases and at J to 4 bases, leaving 4 bases not matched to a gene. The CDR3 loop spans 14 amino acids. The CDR3 DNA sequence: TGTGCCAGCAGCGTAGATAGCGGGCGGTACGAGCAGTACTTC. It specifies CASSVDSGRYEQYF.

The rearrangement links TRBV5-4 to TRBJ2-3; D is uncertain. Per the germline V gene, CDR1 is SGHNT and CDR2 is YYREEE (reference sequence). The CDR3 has 13 residues. V was pared by 6 bases and J by 1 base, with 9 bases between. DNA for the CDR3: TGTGCCAGCAAAGTGCTAGGCACAGATACGCAGTATTTT. Its protein product is CASKVLGTDTQYF.

This chain links TRBV5-1 with TRBJ2-1; D possibly corresponds to TRBD1 (5 bases). The CDR3 has 12 residues. CDR1 is SGHRS and CDR2 is YFSETQ in the germline V gene. Trimming removed 5 bases at V and 9 bases at J, with 12 bases between. The CDR3 sequence: CASRGPWGEQFF. CDR3 in DNA: TGCGCCAGCAGGGGGCCATGGGGTGAGCAGTTCTTC.

This rearrangement joins TRBV4-1 to TRBJ1-1, with TRBD1 matching 7 bases. With V trimmed by 2 bases and J by 7 bases, 10 bases remained unmatched. This CDR3 spans 15 amino acids. Germline loops: CDR1 MGHRA, CDR2 YSYEKL. CDR3 DNA: TGCGCCAGCAGCCAACAGGAGGGGGCGCGGGGTGAAGCTTTCTTT. The encoded protein is CASSQQEGARGEAFF.

The rearrangement joins TRBV10-1 to TRBJ2-3; D is ambiguous. Germline-derived CDR1 and CDR2 are WNHNN and SYGVQD (reference sequence). Deletions cut 5 bases from V and 1 base from J, with 13 bases between. The CDR3 extends over 15 amino acids. CDR3 nucleotide sequence: TGCGCCAGCAGTCCGACTGGCCGACGCACAGATACGCAGTATTTT. This gives the protein CASSPTGRRTDTQYF.

The rearrangement uses TRBV10-2 and TRBJ2-7, with 7 bases fitting TRBD2. CDR1 is WSHSY and CDR2 is SAAADI in the germline V gene. CDR3 length: 13 amino acids. V lost 6 bases to trimming and J lost 3 bases; unmatched junction nucleotides: 5. The CDR3 DNA reads TGCGCCAGCAGGCGGGAGACCAGCTACGAGCAGTACTTC. Encoded protein: CASRRETSYEQYF.

CDR3 region: CSAGLYTDTQYF. Here the CDR3 DNA reads TGCAGCGCTGGACTCTACACAGATACGCAGTATTTT. The chain carries TRBV29-1 and TRBJ2-3, with D possibly being TRBD2 (5 bases). V was shortened by 7 bases and J by 2 bases, with 10 bases between the two germline ends. The CDR3 extends over 12 amino acids. Germline assignment: CDR1 SQVTM and CDR2 ANQGSEA.

V gene TRBV29-1 combines with J gene TRBJ2-7; a weak D match, TRBD2 (5 bases). The CDR3 loop spans 14 amino acids. Germline loops: CDR1 SQVTM, CDR2 ANQGSEA. V was pared by 5 bases and J by 1 base, with 15 bases between. The CDR3 DNA reads as TGCAGCGTTCGCGTCGGTTCGGGGTCCTACGAGCAGTACTTC. Translated: CSVRVGSGSYEQYF.

The J gene is TRBJ2-1, the V gene TRBV5-1, with a weak D call TRBD1 (6 bases). The CDR3 loop spans 17 amino acids. Germline V gene lookup returns CDR1 SGHRS and CDR2 YFSETQ. Trimming pared 1 base from V and 7 bases from J, leaving 21 bases between. In nucleotides, the CDR3 is TGCGCCAGCAGCTTGAGGCAGGGGCTAATCGTCGGGAATGAGCAGTTCTTC. It specifies CASSLRQGLIVGNEQFF.

The chain has TRBV6-6 and TRBJ2-3, with D maybe TRBD2 (6 bases). V dropped 6 bases and J dropped 11 bases, with 15 bases sitting between them. The CDR3 is 12 residues long. Germline V gives CDR1 MNHNY, CDR2 SVGAGI (reference sequence). The CDR3 reads CASRGWEEGQYF. CDR3 nucleotides: TGTGCCAGCAGGGGATGGGAGGAGGGGCAGTATTTT.

The V and J genes are TRBV10-1 and TRBJ1-1, with a possible D match to TRBD1 (5 bases). Germline V CDR1 and CDR2: WNHNN, SYGVQD (reference sequence). There are 13 residues in the CDR3. V shed 7 bases and J shed 4 bases, with 13 bases lying between them. The CDR3 protein is CASTAGLTTEAFF. The CDR3 DNA follows: TGCGCCAGCACCGCGGGACTAACCACTGAAGCTTTCTTT.

The gene calls are TRBV12-5 and TRBJ2-1; 10 nucleotides align to TRBD2. The CDR3 is 17 amino acids. Trimming at V came to 1 base and at J to 9 bases, leaving 12 bases not matched to a gene. The germline V gene has CDR1 LGHNT and CDR2 FRNRAP. The CDR3 bases are TGTGCTAGTGGTTTGGCCTCACTAGCGGGAATCCGCGGTGAGCAGTTCTTC. The encoded protein is CASGLASLAGIRGEQFF. The full variable domain, in which reference TRBV12-5 and TRBJ2-1 provide the parts outside the CDR3, is DARVTQTPRHKVTEMGQEVTMRCQPILGHNTVFWYRQTMMQGLELLAYFRNRAPLDDSGMPKDRFSAEMPDATLATLKIQPSEPRDSAVYFCASGLASLAGIRGEQFFGPGTRLTVL.